These 25 T cell receptor beta chains came from one sample sequenced in a study of CD8 T cells in ankylosing spondylitis (dated by TCRdb to between 2016 and 2019). Receptors were amplified or captured by 5' RACE. Reads for this sample came from an Illumina HiSeq 2500. The public reads were reprocessed in TCRdb via fastp at Q25 and MiXCR, keeping in-frame beta chains. Rows with one shared CDR3 protein collapse into an entry with the most common genes and DNA. In this sample the table shows 100,000 to 150,000 distinct CDR3 sequences, about 13% of which occur a single time. The ten largest clonotypes hold approximately 3% of the sample. Sequencing used blood, either unsorted or a sorted T cell fraction (not recorded which). These receptors all stem from a female donor with ankylosing spondylitis or in good health (not recorded which).

The chain has TRBV2 and TRBJ2-1; D gene unclear. Germline V gene sequence: CDR1 SNHLY, CDR2 FYNNEI. The length of the CDR3 is 17 residues. The V and J ends lost 4 bases and 0 bases respectively, with 16 bases between them. The CDR3 loop is CASSAWGSSSSYNEQFF. CDR3 DNA sequence: TGTGCCAGCAGTGCATGGGGTAGCTCGAGCTCCTACAATGAGCAGTTCTTC.

The sample holds many counts of this clonotype. The chain links TRBV12-3 or TRBV12-4 to TRBJ2-1; 8 nucleotides line up with TRBD2. This CDR3 comprises 15 residues. J was trimmed by 7 bases and V by 5 bases; bases with no gene match: 10. The CDR3 spells CASSGSRVAGNEQFF. The DNA for the CDR3 is TGTGCCAGCAGTGGAAGTCGGGTAGCGGGAAATGAGCAGTTCTTC.

This clonotype was observed a handful of times. This chain connects TRBV7-6 to TRBJ1-5, with no clear D. Trimming left V 2 bases short and J 0 bases short, with 11 bases between. The CDR3 is 16 amino acids. Germline loops: CDR1 SGHVS, CDR2 FNYEAQ. The CDR3: CASSLLASDSNQPQHF. In DNA form, the CDR3 reads TGTGCCAGCAGCTTATTAGCGAGTGATAGCAATCAGCCCCAGCATTTT.

In its sample, this clonotype was seen many times. The rearrangement uses TRBV9 and TRBJ2-1; 14 nucleotides match TRBD2. The CDR3 spans 14 residues. CDR1 SGDLS and CDR2 YYNGEE come from the germline V gene. J lost 9 bases, V lost 8 bases, and 7 bases had no gene match. The CDR3: CASAKTSGRGEQFF. The CDR3 DNA reads as TGTGCCAGTGCCAAGACTAGCGGGAGGGGTGAGCAGTTCTTC.

On this clonotype itself: A clone one base away is much larger, so this may be a read error. The rearrangement links TRBV12-3 or TRBV12-4 to TRBJ1-6; tentatively, D is TRBD1 (5 bases). This CDR3 is built from 14 residues. V was shortened by 6 bases and J by 9 bases, with 15 bases between the two germline ends. The CDR3 DNA follows: TGTGCCAGCAGGCGGACACGGCTCCCTTCACCCCTCCACTTT. Translated: CASRRTRLPSPLHF.

The chain uses TRBV20-1 and TRBJ2-3, with 14 bases fitting TRBD2. The germline V gene encodes CDR1 DFQATT and CDR2 SNEGSKA (reference sequence). This CDR3 is built from 20 residues. The J segment lost 0 bases and the V segment lost 1 base, leaving 12 bases of the junction unmatched. The CDR3 spells CSARASSGTSGGTSTDTQYF. The CDR3 nucleotides read TGCAGTGCTAGAGCTTCGTCCGGGACTAGCGGGGGCACTAGCACAGATACGCAGTATTTT.

This clonotype has only a few counts. The rearrangement joins TRBV27 to TRBJ2-2; 10 bases line up with TRBD1. Germline V gene lookup returns CDR1 MNHEY and CDR2 SMNVEV (reference sequence). V was pared by 4 bases and J by 3 bases, with 2 bases of the junction left unmatched. The CDR3 covers 15 residues. Here the CDR3 DNA reads TGTGCCAGCAGTTGGACAGGGGGGTACACCGGGGAGCTGTTTTTT. Amino acids: CASSWTGGYTGELFF.

This clonotype was recorded many times. CDR3 loop: CASSWARGSLTGELFF. The CDR3 DNA is TGTGCCAGCAGTTGGGCCAGGGGCTCTCTGACCGGGGAGCTGTTTTTT. The rearrangement joins TRBV6-2 or TRBV6-3 to TRBJ2-2; D possibly corresponds to TRBD1 (6 bases). CDR1 and CDR2 (germline): MNHEY, SVGEGT. The CDR3 covers 16 residues. The V gene lost 4 bases and the J gene lost 5 bases, with 17 bases spanning the gap.

The chain couples TRBV5-5 to TRBJ2-2, with 11 bases matching TRBD1. After removal of 4 bases from V and 6 bases from J, the junction contained 5 bases not matched to a gene. CDR1 is SGHKS and CDR2 is YYEKEE in the germline V gene (reference sequence). CDR3 size: 15 residues. For the CDR3, the DNA is TGTGCCAGCAGCCCGTGGACAGGGGGCCCCGGGGAGCTGTTTTTT. This sequence encodes CASSPWTGGPGELFF. The variable domain in full, completed from reference TRBV5-5 and TRBJ2-2, reads DAGVTQSPTHLIKTRGQQVTLRCSPISGHKSVSWYQQVLGQGPQFIFQYYEKEERGRGNFPDRFSARQFPNYSSELNVNALLLGDSALYLCASSPWTGGPGELFFGEGSRLTVL.

The chain carries TRBV12-3 or TRBV12-4 and TRBJ1-1; D unresolved. The V gene lost 5 bases and the J gene lost 3 bases, with 10 bases spanning the gap. CDR3 length equals 13 residues. The CDR3 here is CASSDRSYTEAFF. CDR3 DNA sequence: TGTGCCAGCAGTGACCGATCTTACACTGAAGCTTTCTTT.

Regarding this clonotype: With a much larger clone just one base away, this may be a read error. The J gene is TRBJ1-5, the V gene TRBV5-1, with D perhaps matching TRBD1 (6 bases). CDR1 is SGHRS and CDR2 is YFSETQ in the germline V gene. The CDR3 runs to 15 residues. V was clipped by 0 bases and J by 0 bases, with 7 bases between them. The CDR3 protein is CASSLGQDSNQPQHF. The CDR3 DNA sequence: TGCGCCAGCAGCTTGGGACAGGATAGCAATCAGCCCCAGCATTTT.

This clonotype was observed a few times. The chain carries TRBV6-5 and TRBJ1-1; possibly TRBD1 for D (6 bases). Germline values: CDR1 MNHEY, CDR2 SVGAGI. Trimming pared 6 bases from V and 5 bases from J, leaving 16 bases between. The CDR3 consists of 14 residues. The CDR3: CASSLHTGLTEAFF. The CDR3 DNA sequence: TGTGCCAGCAGCCTACACACAGGGCTAACTGAAGCTTTCTTT.

The rearrangement uses TRBV5-1 and TRBJ2-2, with 7 positions matching TRBD2. This CDR3 contains 15 residues. The germline gives CDR1 SGHRS, CDR2 YFSETQ. V lost 0 bases, J lost 6 bases, and 5 bases stayed unmatched. The chain's CDR3 is CASSLAAGAAGELFF. CDR3 sequence (DNA): TGCGCCAGCAGCTTGGCGGCGGGAGCGGCCGGGGAGCTGTTTTTT.

This clonotype has a count of ten or more. This chain uses TRBV20-1 with TRBJ2-3; TRBD2 aligns across 8 bases. The CDR3 has 15 residues. Losses at the gene ends were 3 bases for V and 0 bases for J; bases not matched to a gene: 5. The germline CDR1 and CDR2 sequences are DFQATT and SNEGSKA (reference sequence). CDR3 DNA: TGCAGTGCTAGGGCTAGCGGGTTGAGCACAGATACGCAGTATTTT. Translation: CSARASGLSTDTQYF.

This clonotype was counted at least ten times. This rearrangement joins TRBV10-3 to TRBJ1-2; D possibly corresponds to TRBD1 (6 bases). V lost 11 bases to trimming and J lost 7 bases, with 26 bases between them. Per the germline V gene, CDR1 is ENHRY and CDR2 is SYGVKD. There are 15 residues in the CDR3. This chain's CDR3 is CAFRALGHTEGGYTF. The CDR3 region has the DNA TGTGCCTTTCGGGCCTTGGGACACACCGAGGGTGGCTACACCTTC.

At least ten counts were recorded for this clonotype. This sequence joins TRBV20-1 and TRBJ1-5; a weak D match, TRBD1 (6 bases). Germline loops: CDR1 DFQATT, CDR2 SNEGSKA (reference sequence). Trimming removed 4 bases at V and 1 base at J, with 11 bases between. CDR3 length equals 14 residues. The CDR3: CSANLGQSNQPQHF. The CDR3, as DNA: TGCAGTGCTAACCTCGGACAGAGCAATCAGCCCCAGCATTTT.

This clonotype was seen at least ten times. At one end the junction does not follow the germline gene, possibly because of a read error. The DNA of the CDR3 is TGTGCCAGCAGTGTATCCGGGACGTTTAGCACAGATACGCAGTATTTT. Translating it yields CASSVSGTFSTDTQYF. The chain recombines TRBV27 with TRBJ2-3; D could derive from TRBD1 or TRBD2 (5 bases each). CDR3 size: 16 residues. Germline V lookup: CDR1 MNHEY, CDR2 SMNVEV (reference sequence).

Points on this clonotype: A clone one base away is much larger, so this may be a read error. The chain employs TRBV12-3 or TRBV12-4 and TRBJ2-1; D perhaps matches TRBD1 (6 bases). The CDR3 spans 15 residues. CDR3 sequence reads: CVSSSQGPSYNEQFF. For the CDR3, the DNA is TGTGTCAGCAGTTCACAGGGTCCCTCCTACAATGAGCAGTTCTTC.

This clonotype has ten or more counts. The rearrangement uses TRBV5-1 and TRBJ2-4; TRBD2 might be the D (5 bases). V was trimmed by 0 bases and J by 8 bases, leaving 6 bases between them. The length of the CDR3 is 12 residues. Germline V lookup: CDR1 SGHRS, CDR2 YFSETQ. CDR3 amino acids: CASSLAGDIQYF. CDR3 nucleotides: TGCGCCAGCAGCTTGGCCGGGGACATTCAGTACTTC.

This clonotype was counted many times. This chain links TRBV3-1 with TRBJ2-7; 8 nucleotides line up with TRBD1. The V gene end was trimmed by 3 bases and the J gene end by 2 bases; junction bases not matched to a gene: 3. Germline CDR1 reads LGHDT; CDR2 reads YNNKEL (reference sequence). The CDR3 covers 14 residues. CDR3 nucleotides: TGTGCCAGCAGCCATCGGACAGGGACCTACGAGCAGTACTTC. As protein: CASSHRTGTYEQYF.

This sequence joins TRBV5-6 and TRBJ2-1; no clear D. With 2 bases removed from V and 9 bases from J, the gap between germline ends came to 18 bases. CDR3 length equals 15 residues. The germline V gene has CDR1 SGHDT and CDR2 YYEEEE. The CDR3 region has the DNA TGTGCCAGCAGCTTCCTGGCGGATGGGTGGGGTGAGCAGTTCTTC. Encoded protein: CASSFLADGWGEQFF.

The J gene is TRBJ2-6, the V gene TRBV29-1, with D unresolved. The CDR3 length is 13 residues. The V gene's germline CDR1 is SQVTM and CDR2 ANQGSEA. Trimming shortened V by 4 bases and J by 4 bases, and 8 bases separated the two germline ends. CDR3 sequence (DNA): TGCAGCGTTGCCCCCGCCGGGGCCAACGTCCTGACTTTC. It is translated as CSVAPAGANVLTF.

This clonotype has only a few counts. The genes are TRBV4-2 and TRBJ2-6, with D perhaps TRBD1 or TRBD2 (5 bases each). Germline V lookup: CDR1 LGHNA, CDR2 YNFKEQ. There are 19 residues in the CDR3. Trimming cost V 1 base and J 0 bases, with 16 bases left between them. CDR3 loop: CASSQVLGVRGSGANVLTF. The CDR3 nucleotides read TGTGCCAGCAGCCAAGTCCTAGGGGTGAGGGGCTCTGGGGCCAACGTCCTGACTTTC.

Of note for this clonotype: One junction end disagrees with the germline gene, perhaps due to a read error. The chain is built from TRBV15 and TRBJ2-2; 9 nucleotides match TRBD1. The CDR3 totals 15 residues. The V gene's germline CDR1 is LNHNV and CDR2 YYDKDF (reference sequence). CDR3 loop: CATNRTGTGTGELFF. The CDR3 DNA reads TGTGCCACCAACAGAACCGGGACAGGGACCGGGGAGCTGTTTTTT.

In this sample, this clonotype turned up many times. The CDR3 nucleotides read TGTGCCAGCAGCCCCGGGGGCCGGCACTATGGCTACACCTTC. Protein: CASSPGGRHYGYTF. This chain uses TRBV27 with TRBJ1-2; D perhaps matches TRBD1 (6 bases). Trimming stripped 6 bases from V and 3 bases from J, with 14 bases between. From germline, CDR1 is MNHEY and CDR2 SMNVEV (reference sequence). The CDR3 runs 14 residues.